This is a list of T cell receptor beta chains from one sample in a study of CD8 T cells in Susac syndrome. One entry per CDR3 protein results from TCRdb running MiXCR on the immunoSEQ multiplex PCR reads. There are about 210,000 distinct CDR3 sequences in the sample; about 96% occur only once, and roughly 0.09% lies in the top ten. Sequencing was carried out using CD4+ T cells from PBMCs. These receptors all stem from a human donor with multiple sclerosis. The CDR3 runs from the conserved cysteine through the conserved F or W. A D gene is named only where the DNA matches it firmly. Only some rows state a clone size, as once, few, many or a class for expanded clones.

j_call d_call clone_size v_call cdr3_nt cdr3_aa
TRBJ2-1 TRBD2 - TRBV30 TGTGCCTGGATGGGACTAGCGGGAGCTCGGTCCAATGAGCAGTTCTTC CAWMGLAGARSNEQFF
TRBJ2-3 - - TRBV11-2 TGTGCCAGCAGCCCCCCGGGTGGTCCTAGGACAGATACGCAGTATTTT CASSPPGGPRTDTQYF
TRBJ1-1 - - TRBV2 TGTGCCAGCAGCGCAGTCCTAAACCTGAACACTGAAGCTTTCTTT CASSAVLNLNTEAFF
TRBJ2-1 - - TRBV6-1 TGTGCCAGCAGCTCAACGGGGACCTACAATGAGCAGTTCTTC CASSSTGTYNEQFF
TRBJ2-5 - few TRBV5-4 TGTGCCAGCAGCTTTCGGACAGCCCAAGAGACCCAGTACTTC CASSFRTAQETQYF
TRBJ2-3 - once TRBV29-1 TGCAGCGTTGTGGGGCGGACTACAGATACGCAGTATTTT CSVVGRTTDTQYF
TRBJ2-5 TRBD2 - TRBV4-2 TGTGCCAGCAGCCAAGAAGGACTAGCGGGAGAGGGAGAGACCCAGTACTTC CASSQEGLAGEGETQYF
TRBJ2-7 TRBD2 - TRBV7-8 TGTGCCAGCAGCTGGACTAGCGGGACCTACGAGCAGTACTTC CASSWTSGTYEQYF
TRBJ2-1 - - TRBV5-6 TGTGCCAGCAGCTTGGAGCAGGGAAGCGAGCAGTTCTTC CASSLEQGSEQFF
TRBJ1-2 - few TRBV28 TGTGCCAGCAGTTTAACGGGAGGTAGTGGCTACACCTTC CASSLTGGSGYTF
TRBJ1-2 - - TRBV20-1 TGCAGTGCTAGCCGAGGTACTAATGGCTACACCTTC CSASRGTNGYTF
TRBJ2-4 TRBD2 - TRBV15 TGTGCCACCAGCCTGGGACTAGCGGGTATACTAGCCAAAAACATTCAGTACTTC CATSLGLAGILAKNIQYF
TRBJ2-3 - - TRBV20-1 TGCAGTGCTGCCTCCGGGTCCACAGATACGCAGTATTTT CSAASGSTDTQYF
TRBJ2-1 - - TRBV12-3/TRBV12-4 TGTGCCAGCATGGGGGACATTCAGCAGTTCTTC CASMGDIQQFF
TRBJ2-1 TRBD2 - TRBV20-1 TGCAGTGCCAGTCACCCCATCGGGGGACTAGCGGGCTACAATGAGCAGTTCTTC CSASHPIGGLAGYNEQFF
TRBJ2-1 TRBD2 - TRBV10-3 TGTGCCATCAGTGAGTGGAACGGGAGGGCCAATGAGCAGTTCTTC CAISEWNGRANEQFF
TRBJ2-3 - - TRBV12-3/TRBV12-4 TGTGCCAGCAGGCACGGGACTAGCACAGATACGCAGTATTTT CASRHGTSTDTQYF